This is a list of T cell receptor beta chains from one sample in a study of blood T cells in healthy people across ages. TCRdb called the 5' RACE reads again in MiXCR, with one record for every CDR3 protein. The profile shows some 850,000 distinct CDR3 sequences, 20% to 30% of them singletons. These data were also reused for a study on T cells of mothers and their children.

The sequenced sample was blood. Receptor source: a boy aged 10-17 years in good health. Both conserved end residues are part of each CDR3. D genes are given only for firm matches. Clone sizes are given selectively: once, few, many, or a class where the clone is expanded.

clone_size	d_call	v_call	j_call	cdr3_aa	cdr3_nt
few	-	TRBV5-1	TRBJ2-3	CASSPRMGSGTDTQYF	TGCGCCAGCAGCCCCCGAATGGGGTCTGGCACAGATACGCAGTATTTT
-	TRBD1	TRBV7-2	TRBJ2-1	CASSRTGVSYNEQFF	TGTGCCAGCAGCAGGACAGGGGTGTCCTACAATGAGCAGTTCTTC
-	TRBD2	TRBV25-1	TRBJ2-3	CASSDPFPAGAQYF	TGTGCCAGCAGTGATCCCTTCCCAGCGGGGGCCCAGTATTTT
-	-	TRBV12-3/TRBV12-4	TRBJ2-7	CASSLGQSAYEQYF	TGTGCCAGCAGCCTTGGACAGAGTGCCTACGAGCAGTACTTC
-	-	TRBV7-6	TRBJ2-7	CASTEGDEQYF	TGTGCCAGCACTGAAGGGGACGAGCAGTACTTC
-	-	TRBV7-7	TRBJ2-7	CASSQGPGGYEQYF	TGTGCCAGCAGCCAGGGACCCGGAGGCTACGAGCAGTACTTC
few	TRBD1	TRBV18	TRBJ2-5	CASSHSDRVETQYF	TGTGCCAGCTCACACAGTGACAGGGTCGAGACCCAGTACTTC
-	-	TRBV29-1	TRBJ2-1	CSVCRVVSEQFF	TGCAGCGTTTGCAGGGTGGTAAGTGAGCAGTTCTTC
-	-	TRBV6-5	TRBJ1-2	CASSYSERPLISGYGYTF	TGTGCCAGCAGTTACTCTGAAAGGCCACTAATTAGTGGCTATGGCTACACCTTC
few	-	TRBV5-5	TRBJ1-1	CTSSLYDLLMNTEAFF	TGTACCAGCAGCCTTTACGACCTACTCATGAACACTGAAGCTTTCTTT
-	TRBD1	TRBV7-9	TRBJ2-2	CASSLPQTGVETGELFF	TGTGCCAGCAGCTTACCTCAGACAGGGGTAGAGACCGGGGAGCTGTTTTTT
-	-	TRBV20-1	TRBJ2-2	CSARGRVTNTGELFF	TGCAGTGCTAGGGGACGAGTAACGAACACCGGGGAGCTGTTTTTT
-	-	TRBV28	TRBJ1-1	CASSFPSRWNTEAFF	TGTGCCAGCAGTTTTCCCAGCAGATGGAACACTGAAGCTTTCTTT
-	-	TRBV19	TRBJ1-1	CAANTDPTEAFF	TGTGCCGCCAACACAGACCCCACTGAAGCTTTCTTT
few	-	TRBV14	TRBJ2-5	CASSQERSGVGETQYF	TGTGCCAGCAGCCAAGAGAGGTCGGGGGTGGGTGAGACCCAGTACTTC
-	-	TRBV29-1	TRBJ2-5	CSARTGPQETQYF	TGCAGCGCAAGGACCGGGCCGCAAGAGACCCAGTACTTC
-	-	TRBV29-1	TRBJ2-1	CSVDLPLGGPNNEQFF	TGCAGCGTTGACTTGCCCCTTGGGGGGCCCAACAATGAGCAGTTCTTC
few	TRBD2	TRBV6-4	TRBJ2-6	CASSEQRGGSSGANVLTF	TGTGCCAGCAGTGAACAGCGGGGGGGATCCTCTGGGGCCAACGTCCTGACTTTC
-	-	TRBV5-1	TRBJ2-7	CASSLVSGTSYEQYF	TGCGCCAGCAGCTTGGTTTCAGGGACCTCCTACGAGCAGTACTTC
few	-	TRBV5-1	TRBJ2-3	CASSPRTTDTQYF	TGCGCCAGCAGCCCGAGGACCACAGATACGCAGTATTTT
few	-	TRBV11-2	TRBJ2-5	CASSLAANWETQYF	TGTGCCAGCAGCTTAGCCGCGAATTGGGAGACCCAGTACTTC
-	TRBD2	TRBV30	TRBJ2-6	CAWRLRSGVPGANVLTF	TGTGCCTGGAGGCTCCGGAGCGGGGTTCCTGGGGCCAACGTCCTGACTTTC
few	TRBD1	TRBV18	TRBJ1-4	CASSPLKGGNSEKLFF	TGTGCCAGCTCACCCCTGAAAGGGGGCAACAGTGAAAAACTGTTTTTT
few	-	TRBV4-1	TRBJ2-1	CASSQVLSSYNEQFF	TGCGCCAGCAGCCAAGTTTTGAGCTCCTACAATGAGCAGTTCTTC
-	TRBD2	TRBV5-1	TRBJ2-1	CASSLAHRTSGHNEQFF	TGCGCCAGCAGCTTGGCCCACCGAACTAGCGGACACAATGAGCAGTTCTTC
-	-	TRBV9	TRBJ2-1	CASSARENEQFF	TGTGCCAGCAGCGCGAGGGAAAATGAGCAGTTCTTC
-	-	TRBV6-6	TRBJ1-4	CASRTRSTNEKLFF	TGTGCCAGCAGGACAAGGTCAACTAATGAAAAACTGTTTTTT
few	TRBD2	TRBV6-5	TRBJ2-5	CASSTSGGALSLGTQYF	TGTGCCAGCAGTACTAGCGGGGGGGCGCTGAGCTTGGGGACCCAGTACTTC
once	TRBD2	TRBV5-1	TRBJ2-5	CASSFRGLAGGRQETQYF	TGCGCCAGCAGCTTCCGAGGACTAGCGGGGGGCCGTCAAGAGACCCAGTACTTC